The T cell receptor (beta chain) described here comes from a study of blood T cell repertoires in COVID-19. Clones were sequenced by immunoSEQ multiplex PCR, and TCRdb holds only the in-frame ones, with some missing. The sample lists 400,000 or so clones, 80% to 90% seen once, with more than 0.95% in the top ten. Either two negative PCRs, clearance, or symptom resolution qualified Cohort 3 donors as recovered. Trimming removed 0 bases from V and 1 base from J, with 7 bases in between. CDR3 length: 15 amino acids. Germline V gene lookup returns CDR1 SGDLS and CDR2 YYNGEE. This TCR was sampled from a young man who had recovered from COVID-19. V is TRBV9 and J is TRBJ2-2; D gene ambiguous. The material sequenced was PBMCs or T cells enriched from blood (not recorded which). CDR3 loop: CASSVESLNTGELFF. For the CDR3, the DNA is TGTGCCAGCAGCGTAGAGAGCTTGAACACCGGGGAGCTGTTTTTT.